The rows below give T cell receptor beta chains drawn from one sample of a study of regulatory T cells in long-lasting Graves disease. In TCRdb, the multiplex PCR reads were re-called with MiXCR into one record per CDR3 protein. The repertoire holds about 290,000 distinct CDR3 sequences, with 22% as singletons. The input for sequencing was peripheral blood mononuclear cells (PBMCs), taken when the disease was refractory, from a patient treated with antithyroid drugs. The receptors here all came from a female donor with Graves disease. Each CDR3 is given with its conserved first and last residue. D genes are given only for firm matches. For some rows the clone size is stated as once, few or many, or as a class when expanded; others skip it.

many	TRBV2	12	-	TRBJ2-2	CASTTRPGELFF	TGTGCCAGCACCACTCGTCCCGGGGAGCTGTTTTTT
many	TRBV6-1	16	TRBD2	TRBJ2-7	CASKGTSGRVSYEQYF	TGTGCCAGCAAAGGGACTAGCGGGAGGGTCTCCTACGAGCAGTACTTC
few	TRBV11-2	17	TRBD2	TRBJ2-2	CASSRGGTSGSTGELFF	TGTGCCAGCAGCCGAGGGGGGACTAGCGGGAGCACCGGGGAGCTGTTTTTT
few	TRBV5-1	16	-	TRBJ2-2	CASSLSEYANTGELFF	TGCGCCAGCAGCTTAAGCGAGTACGCGAACACCGGGGAGCTGTTTTTT
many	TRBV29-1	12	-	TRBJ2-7	CSVSTGPYEQYF	TGCAGCGTTTCAACAGGGCCCTACGAGCAGTACTTC
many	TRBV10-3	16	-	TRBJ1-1	CAISESLGGGNTEAFF	TGTGCCATCAGTGAATCCTTAGGGGGAGGTAACACTGAAGCTTTCTTT
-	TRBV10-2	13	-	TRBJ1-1	CATQGTLGTEAFF	TGCGCCACCCAGGGTACCCTTGGCACTGAAGCTTTCTTT
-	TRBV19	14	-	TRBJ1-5	CASSRDGLNQPQHF	TGTGCCAGTAGTCGGGACGGACTCAATCAGCCCCAGCATTTT
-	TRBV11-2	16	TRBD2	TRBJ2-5	CASSLESWGREETQYF	TGTGCCAGCAGCTTAGAGTCTTGGGGGAGGGAAGAGACCCAGTACTTC
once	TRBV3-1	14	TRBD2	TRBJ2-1	CASSLLAGSNEQFF	TGTGCCAGCAGCCTCCTAGCGGGGAGCAATGAGCAGTTCTTC
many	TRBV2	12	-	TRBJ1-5	CASSGENQPQHF	TGTGCCAGCAGTGGGGAAAATCAGCCCCAGCATTTT
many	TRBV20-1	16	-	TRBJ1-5	CSARAASLYSNQPQHF	TGCAGTGCTAGAGCGGCCAGCCTTTATAGCAATCAGCCCCAGCATTTT
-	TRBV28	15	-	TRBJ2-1	CASTTLGSSYNEQFF	TGTGCCAGCACAACATTGGGGAGCTCCTACAATGAGCAGTTCTTC
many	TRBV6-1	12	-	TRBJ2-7	CASSARYYEQYF	TGTGCCAGCAGTGCCCGTTACTACGAGCAGTACTTC
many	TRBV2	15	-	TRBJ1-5	CASSTERQPNQPQHF	TGTGCCAGCAGTACGGAACGGCAACCGAATCAGCCCCAGCATTTT
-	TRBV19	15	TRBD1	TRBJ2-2	CASRARDRGAGELFF	TGTGCCAGTAGGGCCCGGGACAGGGGTGCCGGGGAGCTGTTTTTT
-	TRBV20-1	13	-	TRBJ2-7	CSARARGAYEQYF	TGCAGTGCTAGAGCCAGGGGAGCCTACGAGCAGTACTTC